This T cell receptor (beta chain) came from a study of blood T cell repertoires in COVID-19 (TCRdb year 2020). Study-level background: Collaborator samples came from the United States, Italy and Spain and covered acute and convalescent phases of COVID-19. The material from the prospective study consisted of cDNA or gDNA derived from T cells, B-cell-depleted T cells, or PBMCs. Subjects who had been exposed to COVID-19, were actively infected with it, or had recovered from it provided the deeply sampled blood TCRbeta repertoires that made up the dataset. The repertoires were made available in a free public database intended to serve as a resource for research on the immune response to SARS-CoV-2. Samples came from the ongoing ImmuneRACE study (first 160 participants) plus 1,254 subjects from 6 global collaborators. Nearly every sample came with metadata listing a de-identified subject ID, COVID-19 status, age in years and sex. Where available, HLA class I and class II types were obtained from metadata supplied by the sample provider rather than from assay-based typing. Overall study outcomes, separate from this receptor: The amount of clinical and demographic metadata varied by source and participant and was provided uncurated.

The immunoSEQ Assay, a bias-controlled multiplex PCR, was used to amplify TCRbeta CDR3 regions from genomic DNA. The original methods were these. The number of nucleated cells in each sample was estimated from the amplification of reference gene primers within the assay. To quantify the absolute abundance of each unique TCRbeta CDR3 rearrangement, sequence reads were collapsed and filtered. For each sample, productive Simpson clonality was calculated by taking the square root of Simpson's diversity index across productive rearrangements. This is the immuneACCESS table as TCRdb keeps it, with only in-frame sequences that have V and J called. A part of the clones is gone; compared with another copy, unresolved V genes explain less than half, and the rest is unexplained. D and trimming come from the DNA, and the V and J calls and clone size come from that table. The sample table lists some 150,000 clones, 80% to 90% of them with a count of one. Approximately 3% of the sample goes to the ten largest clones.

CDR1 and CDR2, per the germline V gene, are MNHEY and SVGEGT. CDR3 length: 13 amino acids, cysteine to phenylalanine. Only the CDR3 DNA is retained, 39 bases long and in frame from the first base. Remarks on this clone: Its antigen remains unidentified. The junction departs from germline at one end; a sequencing error may be responsible.

The collaborating institutions used their own protocols to collect whole blood in K2EDTA tubes. Collaborator samples were shipped for TCRbeta analysis as frozen whole blood, isolated PBMCs, or DNA extracted from either sample type. The sequencing input was peripheral blood. The chain employs TRBV6-2 or TRBV6-3 and TRBJ2-1, and 7 junctional nucleotides match TRBD2. The clonotype comes from a man aged 55 to 69 with acute or convalescent COVID-19. The nucleotide sequence reads as follows: TGTGCCAGCAGTTTGACCAGCGGGGTTTTGCCCCTCTTC. Its coded protein is CASSLTSGVLPLF.